This paragraph covers one TCR beta chain sequence. This entry comes from a study of blood T cells in healthy people across ages. Study context: The template switching approach captured approximately one barcoded beta molecule for every two T cells.

The V end lost 5 bases, the J end lost 3 bases, and 10 bases lay between the germline ends. This CDR3 region has 13 residues. From germline, CDR1 is SGHNT and CDR2 YENEEA. PCR was performed a second time for about 7 to 11 cycles using a sample-barcoded 5' primer and a J-beta primer mix. In TCRdb, the 5' RACE reads were re-called with MiXCR into one record per CDR3 protein. The sample gives about 570,000 distinct CDR3 sequences, 27% of which show up once; approximately 3.6% is in the top ten. The same specimen was also included in a second study, on T cells of mothers and their children. That paper notes: Thymic selection, a shaping force on TCR recombination output, acts similarly in related and unrelated pairs.

This receptor was taken from a boy younger than 10 in good health. Sequencing was carried out using blood. The rearrangement joins TRBV11-3 to TRBJ1-1; D is uncertain. CDR3: CASSQYGDTEAFF. CDR3 DNA sequence: TGTGCCAGCAGCCAGTACGGGGACACTGAAGCTTTCTTT.